The 18 T cell receptor beta chains presented below share a single source sample, sequenced in a study of vaccination and CD4 T cells after COVID-19. These receptors lack a known antigen. Treatment reported: approximately 10-day PBMC culture with coronavirus spike peptide pools or control peptides (ViraFEST assay). The Oncomine TCR Beta short-read assay was applied to DNA of cultured CD4+ T cells. In TCRdb, the PCR reads were re-called with MiXCR into one record per CDR3 protein. The sample lists about 15,000 distinct CDR3 sequences; approximately 57% were seen once. Sequenced input: CD4+ T cells from blood, cultured in vitro. The receptor set was obtained from a human donor who had recovered from COVID-19.

There are a few counts of this clonotype. The V and J genes are TRBV20-1 and TRBJ2-7; no clear D gene. The V gene lost 3 bases and the J gene lost 5 bases, with 11 bases spanning the gap. Germline-derived CDR1 and CDR2 are DFQATT and SNEGSKA (reference sequence). The CDR3 runs 12 residues. CDR3 residues: CSARRNADEQYF. CDR3 in DNA: TGCAGTGCTAGGCGCAATGCCGACGAGCAGTACTTC.

The chain carries TRBV27 and TRBJ2-1; 13 bases match TRBD2. The J segment lost 8 bases and the V segment lost 5 bases, leaving 3 bases of the junction unmatched. Germline V gives CDR1 MNHEY, CDR2 SMNVEV (reference sequence). This CDR3 comprises 14 residues. In nucleotides, the CDR3 is TGTGCCAGCAGTACTAGCGGGAGGGCCGATGAGCAGTTCTTC. Its translation is CASSTSGRADEQFF.

The chain uses TRBV2 and TRBJ2-1, with no clear D. The CDR3 length is 11 residues. Looked up from germline, CDR1 is SNHLY and CDR2 is FYNNEI. The germline V and J ends were trimmed by 10 bases and 3 bases, with 7 bases remaining between them. CDR3 protein: CATGFYNEQFF. The CDR3 DNA reads as TGTGCCACAGGATTCTACAATGAGCAGTTCTTC.

This clonotype was observed a few times. The chain uses TRBV19 and TRBJ1-5; no definite D call. The V and J ends lost 1 base and 2 bases respectively, with 9 bases between them. CDR1 LNHDA and CDR2 SQIVND come from the germline V gene (reference sequence). The length of the CDR3 is 15 residues. CDR3 protein: CASSIGHRGNQPQHF. The CDR3 DNA sequence: TGTGCCAGTAGTATAGGTCATAGGGGCAATCAGCCCCAGCATTTT.

This chain connects TRBV15 to TRBJ2-5; TRBD2 agrees at 7 bases. The ends lost 0 bases at V and 0 bases at J; junction bases unmatched: 7. Germline CDR1 is LNHNV and CDR2 is YYDKDF (reference sequence). This CDR3 is 17 amino acids long. The CDR3 spells CATSRDRDGRYQETQYF. In DNA, the CDR3 is TGTGCCACCAGCAGAGATCGCGACGGGAGGTACCAAGAGACCCAGTACTTC.

The rearrangement uses TRBV19 and TRBJ1-4, with TRBD1 matching over 8 bases. From germline, CDR1 is LNHDA and CDR2 SQIVND (reference sequence). V lost 7 bases, J lost 2 bases, and 3 bases stayed unmatched. This CDR3 comprises 14 residues. For the CDR3, the DNA is TGTGCCAGTACTCGGACAGGGACTAATGAAAAACTGTTTTTT. The encoded protein is CASTRTGTNEKLFF. The whole variable domain, remainder taken from reference TRBV19 and TRBJ1-4, is DGGITQSPKYLFRKEGQNVTLSCEQNLNHDAMYWYRQDPGQGLRLIYYSQIVNDFQKGDIAEGYSVSREKKESFPLTVTSAQKNPTAFYLCASTRTGTNEKLFFGSGTQLSVL.

This clonotype was counted only a few times. The V call is TRBV20-1, the J call TRBJ2-7, with D maybe TRBD2 (5 bases). V dropped 3 bases and J dropped 2 bases, with 14 bases sitting between them. Germline V gene sequence: CDR1 DFQATT, CDR2 SNEGSKA (reference sequence). This CDR3 region has 14 residues. CDR3 protein: CSASLKDFAYEQYF. DNA for the CDR3: TGCAGTGCTAGTCTAAAGGACTTCGCCTACGAGCAGTACTTC.

This chain links TRBV19 with TRBJ1-2; D unclear. CDR3 length: 12 amino acids. V shed 3 bases and J shed 6 bases, with 8 bases lying between them. The V gene's germline CDR1 is LNHDA and CDR2 SQIVND (reference sequence). CDR3 DNA: TGTGCCAGTAGTATGGAAGGCGATGGCTACACCTTC. It yields the protein CASSMEGDGYTF.

The DNA for the CDR3 is TGCGCCAGCAGTGAAGGGGGGGGTAGTGCCTATGGCTACACCTTC. Protein: CASSEGGGSAYGYTF. V usage is TRBV4-1 and J usage is TRBJ1-2; possibly TRBD1 for D (6 bases). V lost 6 bases and J lost 4, with 18 bases in between. Per the germline V gene, CDR1 is MGHRA and CDR2 is YSYEKL. The CDR3 consists of 15 residues.

On this clonotype itself: This could be a read error, since a much larger clone is one nucleotide away. The genes are TRBV27 and TRBJ1-5; D might be TRBD1 (5 bases). CDR3 length equals 14 residues. V dropped 6 bases and J dropped 4 bases, with 13 bases sitting between them. Germline loops: CDR1 MNHEY, CDR2 SMNVEV (reference sequence). CDR3 bases: TGTGCCAGCAGCATTGACGGGGGGAATCAGCCCCAGCATTTT. This codes for CASSIDGGNQPQHF.

The count of this clonotype is one. The chain couples TRBV4-3 to TRBJ2-5; D may be TRBD2 (5 bases). V lost 0 bases and J 1 base, leaving 12 bases between the germline ends. CDR1 and CDR2 (germline): LGHNA, YSLEER. The CDR3 has 16 amino acids. CDR3 sequence (DNA): TGCGCCAGCAGCCAAGATATCACCCGGGGCCAAGAGACCCAGTACTTC. This translates into CASSQDITRGQETQYF.

V gene TRBV29-1 combines with J gene TRBJ2-3; the D gene is possibly TRBD1 (6 bases). This CDR3 is built from 13 residues. The V end was cut by 6 bases, the J end by 4 bases, with 14 bases between. Germline assignment: CDR1 SQVTM and CDR2 ANQGSEA. The CDR3 DNA sequence: TGCAGCGTGGGACACCCATCGCCAGATACGCAGTATTTT. Its protein is CSVGHPSPDTQYF.

A single count supports this clonotype. This chain uses TRBV28 with TRBJ1-5; D is ambiguous. Trimming took 5 bases from V and 6 from J, leaving 14 bases between them. CDR1 is MDHEN and CDR2 is SYDVKM in the germline V gene. The length of the CDR3 is 14 residues. The chain's CDR3 is CASSATGWGQPQHF. DNA of the CDR3: TGTGCCAGCAGTGCTACCGGGTGGGGTCAGCCCCAGCATTTT.

Only one count was recorded for this clonotype. The genes are TRBV2 and TRBJ2-5, with TRBD2 identical over 10 bases. With 3 bases clipped from V and 6 bases from J, the junction kept 4 bases outside the gene matches. The V gene's germline CDR1 is SNHLY and CDR2 FYNNEI. The CDR3 sequence is 14 residues long. The CDR3 loop reads CASSDLAGGQTQYF. CDR3 in DNA: TGTGCCAGCAGTGATTTAGCGGGAGGTCAGACCCAGTACTTC. The full variable domain, completed using reference TRBV2 and TRBJ2-5, is EPEVTQTPSHQVTQMGQEVILRCVPISNHLYFYWYRQILGQKVEFLVSFYNNEISEKSEIFDDQFSVERPDGSNFTLKIRSTKLEDSAMYFCASSDLAGGQTQYFGPGTRLLVL.

The chain uses TRBV6-1 and TRBJ2-1, with D maybe TRBD2 (5 bases). The V end lost 4 bases, the J end lost 4 bases, and 14 bases lay between the germline ends. The CDR3 length is 15 residues. Germline-derived CDR1 and CDR2 are MNHNS and SASEGT. CDR3 protein: CASSGRHPGYNEQFF. The CDR3 nucleotides are TGTGCCAGCAGTGGTAGACACCCGGGATACAATGAGCAGTTCTTC.

This clonotype was observed a single time. The chain combines TRBV6-4 with TRBJ2-1, with 7 bases identical to TRBD2. CDR1 MRHNA and CDR2 SNTAGT come from the germline V gene. This CDR3 is built from 15 residues. With V trimmed by 2 bases and J by 6 bases, 7 bases remained unmatched. The CDR3 sequence: CASSDGLAGSNEQFF. CDR3 bases: TGTGCCAGCAGTGACGGGTTAGCGGGCTCCAATGAGCAGTTCTTC.

The CDR3 DNA follows: TGTGCCAGCAGCCCCCAATGGGGCACTGAAGCTTTCTTT. Protein: CASSPQWGTEAFF. This sequence joins TRBV6-2 or TRBV6-3 and TRBJ1-1; D is uncertain. Trimming took 6 bases from V and 4 from J, leaving 12 bases between them. The CDR3 has 13 amino acids. CDR1 and CDR2 (germline): MNHEY, SVGEGT.

There are a few counts of this clonotype. One end of the junction is discordant with germline, which a read error may explain. J is TRBJ1-2 and V is TRBV15; D unresolved. The CDR3 has 13 amino acids. Germline V gene lookup returns CDR1 LNHNV and CDR2 YYDKDF (reference sequence). The CDR3 reads CATSRDRPGHPIF. CDR3 DNA: TGTGCCACCAGCAGAGATCGGCCAGGCCACCCCATTTTC.